This T cell receptor beta chain emerged from a study of T-cell memory formation after mild COVID-19. Study results and caveats: Clones shrinking from day 15 to 85 showed even CD4/CD8 mixes; later expanders tilted CD4+.

TCRdb reprocessed the 5' RACE reads with MiXCR, giving one entry per CDR3 protein. The data hold some 300,000 distinct CDR3 sequences, with approximately 20% observed a single time. CDR3 length equals 16 residues. Germline V gene sequence: CDR1 MNHEY, CDR2 SMNVEV (reference sequence). V was trimmed by 3 bases and J by 4 bases, leaving 13 bases between them. This clonotype was detected a few times. Antigen specificity is unknown. The receptor was isolated from a man in his late teens or twenties who had mild COVID-19 (a few samples of this study predate the infection). Cell type and time point are not known. This chain uses TRBV27 with TRBJ2-6; the D gene could be TRBD1 or TRBD2 (5 bases each). The sample was PBMCs or a T cell subset sorted from them (not recorded which). This CDR3 reads CASSFVGATGANVLTF. The CDR3 bases are TGTGCCAGCAGTTTCGTCGGGGCCACAGGGGCCAACGTCCTGACTTTC. Filled out from reference TRBV27 and TRBJ2-6, the complete variable domain reads EAQVTQNPRYLITVTGKKLTVTCSQNMNHEYMSWYRQDPGLGLRQIYYSMNVEVTDKGDVPEGYKVSRKEKRNFPLILESPSPNQTSLYFCASSFVGATGANVLTFGAGSRLTVL.